This T cell receptor beta chain was retrieved from a study of shared clonotypes between healthy human individuals. A 200 ng quantity of DNA, about 30,000 T cell genomes, went into the sorted-subset replicate PCRs. TCRdb's copy holds only in-frame clones and misses some; the assay was immunoSEQ multiplex PCR. The profile shows under 130,000 clones, approximately 70% of them singletons. Regarding the study as a whole: Clonotypes not shared had lower generation probabilities than those common to all four donors. In general, naive subsets displayed greater estimated richness than memory subsets did.

A note on this clone: Its antigen is not known.

This sequence was found in a woman aged 30 to 39 in good health. Sequenced material: memory CD8+ T cells sorted from blood. Subset denoted: CD45RO+ cells pooled with CCR7-negative TemRA cells.

CDR3 region: CASSFLGRPQFF. The CDR3 DNA is TGTGCCAGCAGTTTCCTTGGAAGGCCGCAGTTCTTC. The chain is built from TRBV28 and TRBJ2-1; no reliable D call. CDR3 length: 12 residues. V gave up 3 bases and J gave up 12 bases, with 12 bases separating them. The germline V gene encodes CDR1 MDHEN and CDR2 SYDVKM.